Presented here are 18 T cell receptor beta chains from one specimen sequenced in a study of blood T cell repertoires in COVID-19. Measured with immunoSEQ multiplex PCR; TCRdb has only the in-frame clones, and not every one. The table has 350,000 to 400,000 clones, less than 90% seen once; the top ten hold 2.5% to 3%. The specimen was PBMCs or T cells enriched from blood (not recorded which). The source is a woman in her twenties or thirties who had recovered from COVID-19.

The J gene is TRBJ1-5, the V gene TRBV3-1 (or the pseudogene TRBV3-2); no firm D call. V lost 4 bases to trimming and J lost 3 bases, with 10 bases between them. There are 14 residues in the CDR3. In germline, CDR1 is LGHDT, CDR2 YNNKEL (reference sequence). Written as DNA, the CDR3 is TGTGCCAGCAGCCCTGGGAGTCACAATCAGCCCCAGCATTTT. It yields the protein CASSPGSHNQPQHF.

CDR3 in DNA: TGTGCCAGCTCACCAGGTGGCGGGGGACTCACAGATACGCAGTATTTT. This encodes CASSPGGGGLTDTQYF. V and J are TRBV18 and TRBJ2-3; TRBD2 matches at 7 bases. Germline CDR1 KGHSH, CDR2 LQKENI. This CDR3 spans 16 amino acids. V was clipped by 2 bases and J by 2 bases; unmatched bases: 7. The entire variable domain, with the rest obtained from reference TRBV18 and TRBJ2-3, is as follows: NAGVMQNPRHLVRRRGQEARLRCSPMKGHSHVYWYRQLPEEGLKFMVYLQKENIIDESGMPKERFSAEFPKEGPSILRIQQVVRGDSAAYFCASSPGGGGLTDTQYFGPGTRLTVL.

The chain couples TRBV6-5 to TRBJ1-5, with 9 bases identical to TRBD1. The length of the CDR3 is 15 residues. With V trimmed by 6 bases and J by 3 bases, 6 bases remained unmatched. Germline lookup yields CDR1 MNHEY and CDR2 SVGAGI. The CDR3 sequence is CASSPDRGFNQPQHF. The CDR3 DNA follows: TGTGCCAGCAGCCCGGACAGGGGCTTCAATCAGCCCCAGCATTTT.

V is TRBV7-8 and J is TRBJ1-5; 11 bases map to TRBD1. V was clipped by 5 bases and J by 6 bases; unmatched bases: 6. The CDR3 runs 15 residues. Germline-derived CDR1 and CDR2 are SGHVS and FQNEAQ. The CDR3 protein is CASSKGQGAGQPQHF. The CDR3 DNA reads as TGTGCCAGCAGCAAAGGACAGGGGGCGGGTCAGCCCCAGCATTTT.

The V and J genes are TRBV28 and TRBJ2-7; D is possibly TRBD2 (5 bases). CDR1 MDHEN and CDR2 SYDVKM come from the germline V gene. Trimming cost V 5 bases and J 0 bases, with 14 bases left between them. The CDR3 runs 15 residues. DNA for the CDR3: TGTGCCAGCAGTCTCCCCGGGAAGGCCTCCTACGAGCAGTACTTC. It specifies CASSLPGKASYEQYF.

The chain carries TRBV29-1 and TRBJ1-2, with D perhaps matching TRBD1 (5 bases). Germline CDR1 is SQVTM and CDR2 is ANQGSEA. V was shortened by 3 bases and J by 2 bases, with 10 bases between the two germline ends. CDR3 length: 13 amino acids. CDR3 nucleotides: TGCAGCGTTGAGCCGGGGGACAACTATGGCTACACCTTC. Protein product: CSVEPGDNYGYTF.

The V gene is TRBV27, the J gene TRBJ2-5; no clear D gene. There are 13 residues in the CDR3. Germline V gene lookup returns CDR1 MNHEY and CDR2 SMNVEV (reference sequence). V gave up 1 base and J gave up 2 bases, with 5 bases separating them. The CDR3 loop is CASSLYGQETQYF. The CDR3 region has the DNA TGTGCCAGCAGTTTATACGGGCAAGAGACCCAGTACTTC.

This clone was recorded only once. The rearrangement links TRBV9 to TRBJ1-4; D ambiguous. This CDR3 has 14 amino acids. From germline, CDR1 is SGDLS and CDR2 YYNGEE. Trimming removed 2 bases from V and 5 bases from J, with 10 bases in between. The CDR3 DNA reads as TGTGCCAGCAGCGTCGGTACCGTAAATGAAAAACTGTTTTTT. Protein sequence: CASSVGTVNEKLFF.

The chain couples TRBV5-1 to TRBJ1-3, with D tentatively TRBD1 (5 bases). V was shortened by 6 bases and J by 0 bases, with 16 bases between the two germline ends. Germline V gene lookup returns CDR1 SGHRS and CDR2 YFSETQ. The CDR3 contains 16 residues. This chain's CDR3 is CASTPSGAVSGNTIYF. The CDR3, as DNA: TGCGCCAGCACCCCTAGCGGGGCAGTCTCTGGAAACACCATATATTTT.

DNA for the CDR3: TGTGCCAGCAGGGAGCTAGCTGAAAATTGGGGGGAGCTGTTTTTT. Protein: CASRELAENWGELFF. The V and J genes are TRBV27 and TRBJ2-2, with D perhaps matching TRBD2 (5 bases). CDR1 is MNHEY, CDR2 SMNVEV, per germline (reference sequence). The V gene lost 6 bases and the J gene lost 8 bases, with 19 bases spanning the gap. CDR3 length: 15 amino acids.

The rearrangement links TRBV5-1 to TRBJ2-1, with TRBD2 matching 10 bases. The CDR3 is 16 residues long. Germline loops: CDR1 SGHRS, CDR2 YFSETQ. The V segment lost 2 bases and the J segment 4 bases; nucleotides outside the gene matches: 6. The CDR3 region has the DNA TGCGCCAGCAGCTTAATTCTAGCGGGAGCTTACAATGAGCAGTTCTTC. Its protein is CASSLILAGAYNEQFF.

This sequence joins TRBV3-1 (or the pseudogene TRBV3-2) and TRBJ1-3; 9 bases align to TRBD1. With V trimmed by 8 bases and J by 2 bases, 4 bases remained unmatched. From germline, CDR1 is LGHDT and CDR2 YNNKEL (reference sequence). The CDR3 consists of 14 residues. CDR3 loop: CASRQGVTGNTIYF. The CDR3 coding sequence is TGTGCCAGCCGACAGGGGGTAACTGGAAACACCATATATTTT.

The CDR3 DNA reads TGTGCCAGCAGCCCCCGGGCGCGGGGGGCCTACAATGAGCAGTTCTTC. This sequence encodes CASSPRARGAYNEQFF. The gene calls are TRBV7-3 and TRBJ2-1; the match to TRBD2 covers 8 bases. Trimming removed 5 bases from V and 2 bases from J; junction bases left unmatched: 8. The CDR3 runs 16 residues. Germline V gene lookup returns CDR1 SGHTA and CDR2 FQGTGA.

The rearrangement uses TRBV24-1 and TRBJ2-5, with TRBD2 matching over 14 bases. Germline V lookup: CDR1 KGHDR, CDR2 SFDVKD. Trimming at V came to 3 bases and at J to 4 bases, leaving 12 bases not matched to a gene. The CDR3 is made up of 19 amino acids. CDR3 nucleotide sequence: TGTGCCACCAGTGATACCGGACTAGCGGGAGGAAGAAGAGGAGAGACCCAGTACTTC. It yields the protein CATSDTGLAGGRRGETQYF.

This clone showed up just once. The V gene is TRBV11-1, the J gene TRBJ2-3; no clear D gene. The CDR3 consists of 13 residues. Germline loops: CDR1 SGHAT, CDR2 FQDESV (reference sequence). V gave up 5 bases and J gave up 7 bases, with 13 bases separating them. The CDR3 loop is CASSPMMAHTQYF. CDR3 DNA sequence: TGTGCCAGCAGCCCCATGATGGCCCATACGCAGTATTTT.

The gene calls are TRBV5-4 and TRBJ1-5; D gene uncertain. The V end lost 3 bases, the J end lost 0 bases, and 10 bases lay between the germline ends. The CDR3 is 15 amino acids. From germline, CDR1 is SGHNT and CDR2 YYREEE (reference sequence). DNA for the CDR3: TGTGCCAGCAGCTGGTACCCAGATAGCAATCAGCCCCAGCATTTT. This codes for CASSWYPDSNQPQHF.

The CDR3: CASSYQGLGNSPLHF. The CDR3 bases are TGTGCCAGTAGCTACCAGGGGTTGGGGAATTCACCCCTCCACTTT. J is TRBJ1-6 and V is TRBV19, with a tentative D call TRBD1 (6 bases). Germline V lookup: CDR1 LNHDA, CDR2 SQIVND (reference sequence). This CDR3 is built from 15 residues. V was trimmed by 6 bases and J by 7 bases, leaving 16 bases between them.

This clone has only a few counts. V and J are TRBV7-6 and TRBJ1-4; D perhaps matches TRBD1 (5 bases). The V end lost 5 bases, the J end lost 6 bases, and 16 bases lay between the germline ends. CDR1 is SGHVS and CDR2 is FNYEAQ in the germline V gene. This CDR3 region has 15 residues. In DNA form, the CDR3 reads TGTGCCAGCAGCCCGACCCCGAGCAGGGATGAAAAACTGTTTTTT. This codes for CASSPTPSRDEKLFF.